This T cell receptor beta chain was observed in a study of blood T cell repertoires in COVID-19. As for the study in general: The study drew acute and convalescent COVID-19 samples from the United States, Italy and Spain. Nucleic acid was either cDNA or gDNA, and it came from T cells, B-cell-depleted T cells, or PBMCs.

Methods used by the authors: Counts of nucleated cells, estimated from reference gene primer amplification, were obtained. Generated by immunoSEQ multiplex PCR, the TCRdb table keeps only in-frame clones and is missing some. V, J and clone size reflect that table, while D and trimming were determined from the DNA. The repertoire holds 250,000 to 300,000 clones, with 80% to 90% as singletons. This CDR3 is built from 15 residues. Per the germline V gene, CDR1 is SGHAT and CDR2 is FQNNGV. Trimming took 5 bases from V and 3 from J; bases not matched to a gene: 4. The sequencing input was peripheral blood. This sequence originates from a woman between 65 and 79 years old with COVID-19, enrolled during active disease. The chain uses TRBV11-2 and TRBJ2-1, with TRBD2 identical over 10 bases. CDR3 nucleotide sequence: TGTGCCAGCAGCCAGAGCGGGAGGGACTACAATGAGCAGTTCTTC. It yields the protein CASSQSGRDYNEQFF.